The 16 T cell receptor beta chains given below trace back to one sample, sequenced in a study of control samples from healthy donors and cancer patients. Profiling relied on immunoSEQ multiplex PCR, and the TCRdb table lists in-frame clones only, not all of them. This table holds about 410,000 clones, 75% to 95% found once. Sequences were obtained from PBMCs. Receptors originate from a man aged 40-49 years with head and neck cancer.

On this clone itself: Different DNA sequences within this sample yield the same CDR3. The V and J genes are TRBV9 and TRBJ2-3, with 7 positions matching TRBD2. The CDR3 spans 15 residues. Per germline, CDR1 SGDLS and CDR2 YYNGEE. The ends lost 0 bases at V and 0 bases at J; junction bases unmatched: 1. The CDR3 bases are TGTGCCAGCAGCGTAGCGGGGGGTAGCACAGATACGCAGTATTTT. Translation: CASSVAGGSTDTQYF. The complete variable domain, with remaining parts taken from reference TRBV9 and TRBJ2-3, reads DSGVTQTPKHLITATGQRVTLRCSPRSGDLSVYWYQQSLDQGLQFLIQYYNGEERAKGNILERFSAQQFPDLHSELNLSSLELGDSALYFCASSVAGGSTDTQYFGPGTRLTVL.

The V gene is TRBV5-4, the J gene TRBJ2-5; D not certain. The CDR3 covers 14 residues. CDR1 SGHNT and CDR2 YYREEE come from the germline V gene (reference sequence). V lost 1 base and J lost 1, with 8 bases in between. CDR3 nucleotides: TGTGCCAGCAGCTTGCGGGTTTCCCAAGAGACCCAGTACTTC. Translation gives CASSLRVSQETQYF.

V usage is TRBV6-2 or TRBV6-3 and J usage is TRBJ1-5; no clear D. Per the germline V gene, CDR1 is MNHEY and CDR2 is SVGEGT. Trimming took off 5 bases at V and 0 bases at J, with 14 bases between the two ends. This CDR3 has 16 amino acids. The CDR3 DNA is TGTGCCAGCAGTCCCCCTGGGGTACTTAGCAATCAGCCCCAGCATTTT. Translation: CASSPPGVLSNQPQHF.

The V and J genes are TRBV19 and TRBJ1-5, with a weak D call TRBD1 (5 bases). CDR1 LNHDA and CDR2 SQIVND come from the germline V gene (reference sequence). V lost 3 bases to trimming and J lost 4 bases, with 10 bases between them. The CDR3 runs 14 residues. CDR3 loop: CASSIWDRNQPQHF. In DNA form, the CDR3 reads TGTGCCAGTAGTATTTGGGACCGAAATCAGCCCCAGCATTTT.

Comments on this clone: One end of the junction fails to match germline, which may point to a read error. The rearrangement links TRBV3-1 (or the pseudogene TRBV3-2) to TRBJ2-1; TRBD1 agrees at 10 bases. Germline CDR1 reads LGHDT; CDR2 reads YNNKEL (reference sequence). The CDR3 is made up of 15 amino acids. For the CDR3, the DNA is TGTGCCAGCAGTCAAGGACAGGGGGCCTACAATGAGCAGTTCTTC. Its protein is CASSQGQGAYNEQFF.

The rearrangement links TRBV2 to TRBJ2-2; 7 nucleotides line up with TRBD1. Trimming took 11 bases from V and 5 from J; bases not matched to a gene: 11. CDR1 is SNHLY and CDR2 is FYNNEI in the germline V gene. This CDR3 is built from 14 residues. The CDR3 region has the DNA TGTGCCCAAAAGGGGGACAGAGGGACCGGGGAGCTGTTTTTT. Protein: CAQKGDRGTGELFF.

This clone was counted at least ten times. The V and J genes are TRBV11-2 and TRBJ1-1; D remains ambiguous. The CDR3 contains 13 residues. The germline CDR1 and CDR2 sequences are SGHAT and FQNNGV. The V end lost 5 bases, the J end lost 2 bases, and 9 bases lay between the germline ends. This CDR3 reads CASSIATNTEAFF. As DNA, the CDR3 is TGTGCCAGCAGCATAGCGACAAACACTGAAGCTTTCTTT.

The chain recombines TRBV5-6 with TRBJ1-1; tentative D call: TRBD1 (5 bases). The CDR3 is 14 residues long. V was clipped by 2 bases and J by 7 bases, with 15 bases between them. CDR1 is SGHDT and CDR2 is YYEEEE in the germline V gene. The CDR3 reads CASSLRGVYDEAFF. CDR3 bases: TGTGCCAGCAGCTTAAGGGGAGTTTATGATGAAGCTTTCTTT.

This chain joins TRBV11-2 and TRBJ2-5, with 7 bases matching TRBD1. The V segment lost 4 bases and the J segment 1 base; nucleotides outside the gene matches: 9. This CDR3 has 16 amino acids. CDR1 is SGHAT, CDR2 FQNNGV, per germline. DNA of the CDR3: TGTGCCAGCAGCTCCCGACAGGGAGAAGCCCAAGAGACCCAGTACTTC. This encodes CASSSRQGEAQETQYF.

V is TRBV28 and J is TRBJ2-7; TRBD2 matches 7 bases. V shed 7 bases and J 1 base; nucleotides not matched to a gene: 7. The CDR3 is 14 amino acids. Germline V gives CDR1 MDHEN, CDR2 SYDVKM. The CDR3 DNA is TGTGCCAGCACCCTCTCGCGGGGGTCCTACGAGCAGTACTTC. Translation gives CASTLSRGSYEQYF. Together with reference TRBV28 and TRBJ2-7, the CDR3 gives the full variable domain: DVKVTQSSRYLVKRTGEKVFLECVQDMDHENMFWYRQDPGLGLRLIYFSYDVKMKEKGDIPEGYSVSREKKERFSLILESASTNQTSMYLCASTLSRGSYEQYFGPGTRLTVT.

The chain employs TRBV9 and TRBJ2-2; D may be TRBD2 (6 bases). Germline CDR1 reads SGDLS; CDR2 reads YYNGEE. This CDR3 is 15 amino acids long. V lost 3 bases to trimming and J lost 6 bases, with 15 bases between them. CDR3 DNA sequence: TGTGCCAGCAGCGCGCGGGACCCGGGGTCCGGGGAGCTGTTTTTT. It translates to CASSARDPGSGELFF. Based on the CDR3 plus reference TRBV9 and TRBJ2-2, the full variable domain is DSGVTQTPKHLITATGQRVTLRCSPRSGDLSVYWYQQSLDQGLQFLIQYYNGEERAKGNILERFSAQQFPDLHSELNLSSLELGDSALYFCASSARDPGSGELFFGEGSRLTVL.

The gene calls are TRBV7-2 and TRBJ2-7; D might be TRBD1 (6 bases). The CDR3 length is 13 residues. Looked up from germline, CDR1 is SGHTA and CDR2 is FQGNSA. V was cut by 0 bases and J by 5 bases, with 8 bases left in between. CDR3 sequence reads: CASSLARGNEQYF. CDR3 coding DNA: TGTGCCAGCAGCTTAGCCAGGGGTAACGAGCAGTACTTC. The variable domain in full, completed from reference TRBV7-2 and TRBJ2-7, reads GAGVSQSPSNKVTEKGKDVELRCDPISGHTALYWYRQSLGQGLEFLIYFQGNSAPDKSGLPSDRFSAERTGGSVSTLTIQRTQQEDSAVYLCASSLARGNEQYFGPGTRLTVT.

The V and J genes are TRBV7-2 and TRBJ2-1; possibly TRBD2 for D (6 bases). There are 17 residues in the CDR3. Germline V gene sequence: CDR1 SGHTA, CDR2 FQGNSA. With 3 bases removed from V and 1 base from J, the gap between germline ends came to 16 bases. The CDR3 DNA sequence: TGTGCCAGCAGCTTGGCCCCGGGGGTTAGTTCCTACAATGAGCAGTTCTTC. Residues: CASSLAPGVSSYNEQFF.

This clone was counted a single time. V and J are TRBV7-8 and TRBJ2-5; 11 bases line up with TRBD2. Germline values: CDR1 SGHVS, CDR2 FQNEAQ. The V and J ends lost 1 base and 4 bases, in that order; junction bases with no gene match: 2. The CDR3 is 15 amino acids. CDR3 DNA sequence: TGTGCCAGCAGCTTAGGACTAGCGGGGCGAGAGACCCAGTACTTC. It codes for CASSLGLAGRETQYF.

This chain joins TRBV27 and TRBJ1-1; 9 nucleotides line up with TRBD1. The germline CDR1 and CDR2 sequences are MNHEY and SMNVEV (reference sequence). Germline trimming cut 5 bases from V and 1 base from J; bases unmatched to any gene: 8. The CDR3 has 16 amino acids. CDR3 DNA: TGTGCCAGCAGTGGGGGGACAGGGCGGGGGAACACTGAAGCTTTCTTT. Amino acid sequence: CASSGGTGRGNTEAFF.

The chain joins TRBV7-9 to TRBJ1-2; D might be TRBD1 (6 bases). The CDR3 runs 15 residues. Per the germline V gene, CDR1 is SEHNR and CDR2 is FQNEAQ (reference sequence). V was trimmed by 1 base and J by 4 bases, leaving 13 bases between them. The chain's CDR3 is CASSLVSGAAYGYTF. CDR3 sequence (DNA): TGTGCCAGCAGCTTAGTATCAGGGGCTGCCTATGGCTACACCTTC. Full variable domain (rest looked up from reference TRBV7-9 and TRBJ1-2): DTGVSQNPRHKITKRGQNVTFRCDPISEHNRLYWYRQTLGQGPEFLTYFQNEAQLEKSRLLSDRFSAERPKGSFSTLEIQRTEQGDSAMYLCASSLVSGAAYGYTFGSGTRLTVV.